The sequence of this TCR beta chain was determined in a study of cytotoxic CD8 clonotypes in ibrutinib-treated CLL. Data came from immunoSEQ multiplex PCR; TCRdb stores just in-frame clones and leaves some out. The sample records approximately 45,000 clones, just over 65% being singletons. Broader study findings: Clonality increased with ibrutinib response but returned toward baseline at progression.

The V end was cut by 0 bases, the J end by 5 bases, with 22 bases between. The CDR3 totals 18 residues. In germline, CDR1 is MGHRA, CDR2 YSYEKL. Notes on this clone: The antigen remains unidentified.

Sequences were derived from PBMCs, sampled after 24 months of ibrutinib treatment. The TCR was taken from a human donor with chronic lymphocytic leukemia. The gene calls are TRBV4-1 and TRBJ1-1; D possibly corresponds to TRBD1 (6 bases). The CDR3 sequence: CASSQDLPHVIGTTEAFF. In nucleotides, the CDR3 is TGCGCCAGCAGCCAAGATCTCCCCCATGTGATTGGGACAACTGAAGCTTTCTTT.